This is a list of T cell receptor beta chains from one sample in a study of T cells in Graves' hyperthyroidism and ophthalmopathy. TCRdb re-analysed the multiplex PCR reads in MiXCR, keeping a single row per CDR3 protein. The table shows around 350,000 distinct CDR3 sequences, with about 15% occurring only once. Material for sequencing was blood. The source of these receptors is a woman under 40 with Graves' hyperthyroidism that later progressed to Graves' ophthalmopathy. Each CDR3 is given with its conserved first and last residue. Fields, in order: CDR3 protein, CDR3 DNA, clone size, D gene, V gene, J gene. The D gene is left open where the match is weak. Clone sizes are given selectively: once, few, many, or a class where the clone is expanded.

CASSESTSGSWETQYF	TGTGCCAGCAGCGAATCGACTAGCGGGAGTTGGGAGACCCAGTACTTC	many	TRBD2	TRBV7-9	TRBJ2-5
CASSLGTYRGNSDGYTF	TGTGCCAGCAGCTTGGGGACCTACAGGGGAAATAGCGATGGCTACACCTTC	many	TRBD1	TRBV7-8	TRBJ1-2
CASSLWSNQPQHF	TGTGCCAGCAGTTTATGGAGCAATCAGCCCCAGCATTTT	many	-	TRBV28	TRBJ1-5
CASSSPGLVADNSPLHF	TGTGCCAGCAGCTCGCCAGGATTGGTCGCCGATAATTCACCCCTCCACTTT	-	-	TRBV5-6	TRBJ1-6
CASSLGLSGNTEAFF	TGTGCCAGCAGCTTAGGCCTATCAGGGAACACTGAAGCTTTCTTT	many	-	TRBV13	TRBJ1-1
CAWGRGTGEQYF	TGTGCCTGGGGCCGGGGTACGGGCGAGCAGTACTTC	-	-	TRBV30	TRBJ2-7
CSARGAGSTEAFF	TGCAGTGCTAGAGGAGCCGGTAGCACTGAAGCTTTCTTT	many	-	TRBV20-1	TRBJ1-1
CASSPWTGGAIGDTQYF	TGTGCCAGCAGTCCCTGGACAGGGGGCGCCATAGGGGATACGCAGTATTTT	many	TRBD1	TRBV6-1	TRBJ2-3
CASSSSGKEAYEQYF	TGTGCCAGCAGCTCGTCCGGGAAAGAGGCCTACGAGCAGTACTTC	-	-	TRBV13	TRBJ2-7
CASSEKGQGAETQYF	TGTGCCAGCAGTGAAAAGGGACAGGGAGCGGAGACCCAGTACTTC	-	TRBD1	TRBV28	TRBJ2-5
CASSLGRGAVYEQYF	TGTGCCAGCAGCTTAGGACGGGGGGCAGTGTACGAGCAGTACTTC	-	-	TRBV7-9	TRBJ2-7